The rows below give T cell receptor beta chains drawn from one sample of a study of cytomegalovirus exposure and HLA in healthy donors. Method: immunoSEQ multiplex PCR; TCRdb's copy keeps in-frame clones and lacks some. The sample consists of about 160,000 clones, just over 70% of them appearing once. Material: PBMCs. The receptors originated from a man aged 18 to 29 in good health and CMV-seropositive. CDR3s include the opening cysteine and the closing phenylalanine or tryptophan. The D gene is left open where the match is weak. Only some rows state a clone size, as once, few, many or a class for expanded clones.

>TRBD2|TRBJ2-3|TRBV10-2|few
TGCGCCAGCAGATTAGCGGGGGGGCCCACAGATACGCAGTATTTT
CASRLAGGPTDTQYF
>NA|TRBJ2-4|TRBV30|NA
TGTGCCTGGAATCAGGGCCGTAAAAACATTCAGTACTTC
CAWNQGRKNIQYF
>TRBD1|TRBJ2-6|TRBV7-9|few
TGTGCCAGCAGCACTTGGACAGGGGACGCTGGGGCCAACGTCCTGACTTTC
CASSTWTGDAGANVLTF
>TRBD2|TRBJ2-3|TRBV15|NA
TGTGCCACCAGCGCTAAGCGGACTAGCGGGACTAGCACAGATACGCAGTATTTT
CATSAKRTSGTSTDTQYF
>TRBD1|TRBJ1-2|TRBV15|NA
TGTGCCACCAGCTCAATTCAGACAGGGAACTATGGCTACACCTTC
CATSSIQTGNYGYTF
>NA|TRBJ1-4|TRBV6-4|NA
TGTGCCAGCAGACTCGACAGTTCTAATGAAAAACTGTTTTTT
CASRLDSSNEKLFF
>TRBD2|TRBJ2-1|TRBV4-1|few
TGCGCCAGCAGCCAAGAAACGACTAGCGGGGTAGGCTTTGAGCAGTTCTTC
CASSQETTSGVGFEQFF
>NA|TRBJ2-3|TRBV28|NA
TGTGCCAGCAGTTCACATTGGACAGCGAAGCGAGATACGCAGTATTTT
CASSSHWTAKRDTQYF
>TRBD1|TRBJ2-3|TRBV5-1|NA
TGCGCCAGCAGCTTGTTAACAGGGGTTTCAGATACGCAGTATTTT
CASSLLTGVSDTQYF
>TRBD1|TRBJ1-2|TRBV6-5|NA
TGTGCCAGCAGTAACCTGGACAGGGCTAACTATGGCTACACCTTC
CASSNLDRANYGYTF
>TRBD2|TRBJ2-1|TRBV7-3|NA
TGTGCCAGCAGCTCGTTTCCCGGGACTAGCGGGGTGCGAACGGGGAATGAGCAGTTCTTC
CASSSFPGTSGVRTGNEQFF
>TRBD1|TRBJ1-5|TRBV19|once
TGTGCCAGTAGTCCCCGGACAGGGATGAGCAATCAGCCCCAGCATTTT
CASSPRTGMSNQPQHF
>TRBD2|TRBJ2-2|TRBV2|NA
TGTGCCAGCAGACCCACTAGCGGGGGCACCGGGGAGCTGTTTTTT
CASRPTSGGTGELFF
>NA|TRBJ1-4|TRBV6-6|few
TGTGCCAGCAGTTATGCGGAGAGTGACGAAAAACTGTTTTTT
CASSYAESDEKLFF
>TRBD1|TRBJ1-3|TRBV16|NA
TGTGCCAGCAGCCAATCGCAGACAGGGGCGTTCTCTGGAAACACCATATATTTT
CASSQSQTGAFSGNTIYF
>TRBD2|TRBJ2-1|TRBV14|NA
TGTGCCAGCACCCTAGCGGGGAGCTCCTACAATGAGCAGTTCTTC
CASTLAGSSYNEQFF
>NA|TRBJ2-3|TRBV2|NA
TGTGCCAGCAGTACCGACGGGAGTGCAGATACGCAGTATTTT
CASSTDGSADTQYF
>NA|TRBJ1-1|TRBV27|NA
TGTGCCAGCAGGATTGCCGAGGCGAGGAACACTGAAGCTTTCTTT
CASRIAEARNTEAFF
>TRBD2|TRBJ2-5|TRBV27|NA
TGTGCCAGCAGCCCGATAGGGACTAGGGGGGAGACCCAGTACTTC
CASSPIGTRGETQYF
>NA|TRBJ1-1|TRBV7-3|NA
TGTGCCAGCAGCTCACAGGGAAAGGACACTGAAGCTTTCTTT
CASSSQGKDTEAFF
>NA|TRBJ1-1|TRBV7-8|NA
TGTGCCAGCAGCTTATTTCCGACGGCGGGGAACACTGAAGCTTTCTTT
CASSLFPTAGNTEAFF
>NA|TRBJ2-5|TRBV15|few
TGTGCCACCAGCAGAGACAGGGGAGAGACCCAGTACTTC
CATSRDRGETQYF
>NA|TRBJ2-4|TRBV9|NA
TGTGCCAGCAGCGACACAGACCGTGCCAAAAACATTCAGTACTTC
CASSDTDRAKNIQYF
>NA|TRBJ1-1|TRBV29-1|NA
TGCAGCGTTGCGAACAGAGAGAACACTGAAGCTTTCTTT
CSVANRENTEAFF
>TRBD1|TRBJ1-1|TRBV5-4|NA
TGTGCCAGCAGCTTGGAGGGGGCCCACACTGAAGCTTTCTTT
CASSLEGAHTEAFF
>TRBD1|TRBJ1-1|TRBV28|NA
TGTGCCAGCAGGGCCCTTCCCCGGGACAGGGCCGAAGCTTTCTTT
CASRALPRDRAEAFF
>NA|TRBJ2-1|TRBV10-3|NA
TGTGCCATCATCCGTAGCGGAGACTACAATGAGCAGTTCTTC
CAIIRSGDYNEQFF
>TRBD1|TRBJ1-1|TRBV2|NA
TGTGCCAGCAAGGTTCAGGGGGAGACTGAAGCTTTCTTT
CASKVQGETEAFF
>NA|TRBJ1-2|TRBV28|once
TGTGCCTGCCGGGGGGGGTATGGAGGCTACACCTTC
CACRGGYGGYTF
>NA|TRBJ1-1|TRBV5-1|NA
TGCGCCAGCAGCTTGGATAGCGGGACTGAAGCTTTCTTT
CASSLDSGTEAFF
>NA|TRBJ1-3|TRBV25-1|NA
TGTGCCAGCAGTGAACCGGGACAACTCTCTGGAAACACCATATATTTT
CASSEPGQLSGNTIYF
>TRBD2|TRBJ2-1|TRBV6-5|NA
TGTGCCAGCAGATTGGCGGGAGGAGGGAATGAGCAGTTCTTC
CASRLAGGGNEQFF
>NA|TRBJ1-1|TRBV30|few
TGTGCCTGGAAGGACACGGCGAACACTGAAGCTTTCTTT
CAWKDTANTEAFF
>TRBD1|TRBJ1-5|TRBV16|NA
TGTGCCAGCAGTCGGGACAGGACTAGCAATCAGCCCCAGCATTTT
CASSRDRTSNQPQHF
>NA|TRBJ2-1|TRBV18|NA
TGTGCCAGCTCGCAGGGTGATGAGCAGTTCTTC
CASSQGDEQFF
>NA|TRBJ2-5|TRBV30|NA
TGTGCCTGGGACAGTGCCAAGAGAGTGACCCAGTACTTC
CAWDSAKRVTQYF
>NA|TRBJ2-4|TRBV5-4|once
TGTGCCAGCAGCTTTGGGTTGAGGAACATTCAGTACTTC
CASSFGLRNIQYF
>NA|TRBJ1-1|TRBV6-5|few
TGTGCCAGCAGTTACTCGAGAGCCGCGGCGAACACTGAAGCTTTCTTT
CASSYSRAAANTEAFF
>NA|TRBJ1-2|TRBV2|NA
TGTGCCAGCGGTCGTACCGGGACACCAAACTATGGCTACACCTTC
CASGRTGTPNYGYTF
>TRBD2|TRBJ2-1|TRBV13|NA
TGTGCCAGCAGCTTAGTAGCGGGAGGGCCATACAATGAGCAGTTCTTC
CASSLVAGGPYNEQFF
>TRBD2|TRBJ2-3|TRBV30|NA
TGTGCCTGCCTAGCGGGAGAGGGCACAGATACGCAGTATTTT
CACLAGEGTDTQYF
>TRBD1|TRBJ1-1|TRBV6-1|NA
TGTGCCAGCAGTGAATCCCGCTATCGGACAGGGAGGTACACTGAAGCTTTCTTT
CASSESRYRTGRYTEAFF
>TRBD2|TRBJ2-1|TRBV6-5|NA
TGTGCCAGCAGTTACTCGGGACTAGCGGGAAACAATGAGCAGTTCTTC
CASSYSGLAGNNEQFF
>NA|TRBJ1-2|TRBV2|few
TGTGCCAGCAGTGATGACAGCGCTAACTATGGCTACACCTTC
CASSDDSANYGYTF